This TCR beta chain was identified during a study of T cell responses to AZD1222 COVID-19 vaccine. Findings of the study overall: As reported, nearly half of all spike-specific TCRs target variant regions that are unmutated. After the peak T cell response, and only then, were repertoires sampled. Spike-specific TCR breadth and depth went up after people got two AZD1222 doses. Most donors were white British and more were female, and clonal diversity was possibly underestimated.

The assay was immunoSEQ multiplex PCR, and TCRdb's table has in-frame clones only and misses some. Of 150,000 or so clones listed, around 88% are singletons. Regarding this clone: Its antigen remains unknown.

Per the germline V gene, CDR1 is MGHRA and CDR2 is YSYEKL. V lost 1 base and J 3 bases, leaving 6 bases between the germline ends. The CDR3 covers 13 residues. Sequencing was performed on peripheral blood, taken on day 0 of MenACWY control vaccination. The sequence was collected from an adult in good health. The chain has TRBV4-1 and TRBJ1-2; the D is unclear. Here the CDR3 reads CASSQAADYGYTF. The CDR3 nucleotides are TGCGCCAGCAGCCAAGCAGCTGACTATGGCTACACCTTC.